These 28 T cell receptor beta chains share one sample of origin, sequenced in a study of blood T cell repertoires in COVID-19. Only in-frame clones appear in the TCRdb table, and some are missing; sequencing was by immunoSEQ multiplex PCR. The profile shows fewer than 20,000 clones, about 80% of them singletons. Sample: peripheral blood. The receptors were gathered from a man between 65 and 79 years old with active or convalescent COVID-19.

In this sample, this clone turned up a few times. The chain recombines TRBV19 with TRBJ1-5; D possibly corresponds to TRBD1 (5 bases). Trimming shortened V by 4 bases and J by 7 bases, and 20 bases separated the two germline ends. This CDR3 comprises 16 residues. From germline, CDR1 is LNHDA and CDR2 SQIVND (reference sequence). The CDR3 loop is CASSTSGTNGRQPQHF. The CDR3 region has the DNA TGTGCCAGTAGTACGTCTGGGACCAACGGGAGGCAGCCCCAGCATTTT.

The table lists this clone with a count of one. The CDR3 reads CASSWGRATDTQYF. In DNA, the CDR3 is TGTGCCAGCAGCTGGGGGCGGGCCACAGATACGCAGTATTTT. The chain has TRBV5-6 and TRBJ2-3; possibly TRBD1 for D (6 bases). This CDR3 has 14 residues. The germline V gene has CDR1 SGHDT and CDR2 YYEEEE. The V end lost 3 bases, the J end lost 2 bases, and 10 bases lay between the germline ends.

The V call is TRBV2, the J call TRBJ2-7; no clear D. This CDR3 is built from 14 residues. The ends were cut back, 8 bases at V and 0 bases at J, with 14 bases in the middle. Per germline, CDR1 SNHLY and CDR2 FYNNEI. CDR3 protein: CASLKNPSSYEQYF. CDR3 nucleotides: TGTGCCAGCCTTAAGAACCCTAGCTCCTACGAGCAGTACTTC. The entire variable domain, with the rest obtained from reference TRBV2 and TRBJ2-7, is as follows: EPEVTQTPSHQVTQMGQEVILRCVPISNHLYFYWYRQILGQKVEFLVSFYNNEISEKSEIFDDQFSVERPDGSNFTLKIRSTKLEDSAMYFCASLKNPSSYEQYFGPGTRLTVT.

The gene calls are TRBV7-9 and TRBJ1-2, with 8 bases that match TRBD1. The CDR3 is 16 amino acids. Looked up from germline, CDR1 is SEHNR and CDR2 is FQNEAQ (reference sequence). J was trimmed by 6 bases and V by 4 bases; bases with no gene match: 13. This CDR3 reads CASSSAGGVINNGYTF. Here the CDR3 DNA reads TGTGCCAGCAGCTCCGCAGGGGGCGTCATAAATAATGGCTACACCTTC.

V is TRBV6-6 and J is TRBJ1-2; 7 bases line up with TRBD1. V gave up 4 bases and J gave up 6 bases; unmatched junction bases: 2. The V gene's germline CDR1 is MNHNY and CDR2 SVGAGI (reference sequence). The CDR3 is 12 amino acids. CDR3 in amino acids: CASSLDRDGYTF. CDR3 nucleotide sequence: TGTGCCAGCAGTTTAGACAGGGATGGCTACACCTTC.

The chain combines TRBV10-1 with TRBJ2-1, with 8 bases matching TRBD1. The CDR3 has 18 residues. Trimming removed 9 bases from V and 4 bases from J; junction bases left unmatched: 20. Germline assignment: CDR1 WNHNN and CDR2 SYGVQD (reference sequence). CDR3 nucleotide sequence: TGCGCCAGAGGGTCGTGGGAGACAGGGGTCCTCATATACAATGAGCAGTTCTTC. It yields the protein CARGSWETGVLIYNEQFF.

The chain has TRBV5-1 and TRBJ1-1, with a weak D call TRBD1 (5 bases). The CDR3 has 14 amino acids. Trimming stripped 3 bases from V and 4 bases from J, with 13 bases between. Germline CDR1 and CDR2: SGHRS and YFSETQ. CDR3: CASSWQGFGTEAFF. The CDR3 coding sequence is TGCGCCAGCAGCTGGCAGGGATTTGGCACTGAAGCTTTCTTT.

The rearrangement links TRBV5-1 to TRBJ1-1, with 11 bases aligning to TRBD1. The CDR3 runs 15 residues. Unmatched junction bases numbered 6, after V lost 3 bases and J lost 5 bases. CDR1 is SGHRS and CDR2 is YFSETQ in the germline V gene. DNA of the CDR3: TGCGCCAGCAGCTCGGGACAGGGGGGACTAACTGAAGCTTTCTTT. This sequence encodes CASSSGQGGLTEAFF.

The V and J genes are TRBV28 and TRBJ1-2; 7 bases fit TRBD1. Trimming took 6 bases from V and 6 from J; bases not matched to a gene: 7. This CDR3 contains 13 residues. The germline CDR1 and CDR2 sequences are MDHEN and SYDVKM. CDR3 region: CASRLQGENGYTF. Here the CDR3 DNA reads TGTGCCAGCAGACTCCAGGGGGAAAATGGCTACACCTTC.

The chain joins TRBV5-1 to TRBJ1-1, with 8 bases matching TRBD1. V lost 4 bases to trimming and J lost 11 bases; unmatched junction nucleotides: 10. The CDR3 contains 13 residues. Germline V gene data show CDR1 as SGHRS and CDR2 as YFSETQ. The CDR3 sequence is CASSTDGQGYAFF. The CDR3 coding sequence is TGCGCCAGCAGCACAGATGGACAGGGCTACGCTTTCTTT.

The chain uses TRBV11-2 and TRBJ1-2, with TRBD1 as a possible D gene (5 bases). Trimming shortened V by 3 bases and J by 4 bases, and 12 bases separated the two germline ends. CDR3 length: 14 amino acids. Germline V gene sequence: CDR1 SGHAT, CDR2 FQNNGV. The chain's CDR3 is CASSFREEGYGYTF. The CDR3 nucleotides are TGTGCCAGCAGCTTCAGGGAGGAGGGCTATGGCTACACCTTC.

This clone was picked up a small number of times. This sequence joins TRBV4-1 and TRBJ2-7, with 7 bases matching TRBD1. Per germline, CDR1 MGHRA and CDR2 YSYEKL. The CDR3 is made up of 14 amino acids. Trimming took 3 bases from V and 3 from J; bases not matched to a gene: 5. CDR3 bases: TGCGCCAGCAGCCAGTGGACAGGTCGCTACGAGCAGTACTTC. This encodes CASSQWTGRYEQYF.

A few counts support this clone. The rearrangement joins TRBV6-5 to TRBJ2-1; 10 bases fit TRBD2. The junction had 12 bases not matched to a gene; V was cut back by 6 bases and J by 10 bases. This CDR3 is built from 15 residues. Germline loops: CDR1 MNHEY, CDR2 SVGAGI. DNA for the CDR3: TGTGCCAGCAGCAAACTAGCGGGGCGTAGCTTGGAGCAGTTCTTC. This translates into CASSKLAGRSLEQFF.

The genes are TRBV7-8 and TRBJ2-3; 7 bases fit TRBD2. This CDR3 comprises 16 residues. V shed 6 bases and J 1 base; nucleotides not matched to a gene: 10. Germline CDR1 reads SGHVS; CDR2 reads FQNEAQ. CDR3 region: CASSGSFREGTDTQYF. For the CDR3, the DNA is TGTGCCAGCAGTGGTTCTTTTCGGGAGGGCACAGATACGCAGTATTTT.

The chain couples TRBV4-3 to TRBJ1-2, with 9 bases aligning to TRBD1. V lost 2 bases and J lost 7; bases outside the gene matches: 11. The length of the CDR3 is 16 residues. Germline V gene data show CDR1 as LGHNA and CDR2 as YSLEER. The DNA for the CDR3 is TGCGCCAGCAGCCAAACCACAGGGGGCGCAGTTAGTGGCTACACCTTC. This encodes CASSQTTGGAVSGYTF.

V is TRBV28 and J is TRBJ1-3; D is ambiguous. The CDR3 extends over 14 amino acids. Germline CDR1 MDHEN, CDR2 SYDVKM. The V end lost 6 bases, the J end lost 0 bases, and 9 bases lay between the germline ends. The CDR3 loop is CASSPGDSGNTIYF. The CDR3 DNA reads as TGTGCCAGCAGCCCAGGCGACTCTGGAAACACCATATATTTT.

V is TRBV7-2 and J is TRBJ1-5, with 9 bases fitting TRBD1. CDR3 length: 13 amino acids. Trimming cost V 3 bases and J 6 bases; bases outside gene matches: 0. CDR1 and CDR2 (germline): SGHTA, FQGNSA. In nucleotides, the CDR3 is TGTGCCAGCAGCTTGGACAGGGGTCAGCCCCAGCATTTT. This sequence encodes CASSLDRGQPQHF.

V is TRBV5-4 and J is TRBJ2-3; no firm D call. V was pared by 1 base and J by 5 bases, with 5 bases between. CDR1 SGHNT and CDR2 YYREEE come from the germline V gene (reference sequence). The CDR3 spans 12 residues. The CDR3 is CASSLTVDTQYF. The CDR3, as DNA: TGTGCCAGCAGCTTGACGGTAGATACGCAGTATTTT.

J is TRBJ1-1 and V is TRBV6-4; D perhaps matches TRBD1 (5 bases). Between the trimmed V and J ends, which lost 8 bases and 0 bases, there was a span of 13 bases. The length of the CDR3 is 14 residues. Looked up from germline, CDR1 is MRHNA and CDR2 is SNTAGT. The DNA for the CDR3 is TGTGCCAGCGACAAAGAGACAGTGAACACTGAAGCTTTCTTT. It is translated as CASDKETVNTEAFF.

V is TRBV6-6 and J is TRBJ1-5, with a weak D call TRBD1 (5 bases). Deletions cut 6 bases from V and 3 bases from J, with 15 bases between. CDR1 MNHNY and CDR2 SVGAGI come from the germline V gene (reference sequence). This CDR3 comprises 15 residues. CDR3 sequence (DNA): TGTGCCAGCAGACTATCTGACAGCATCAATCAGCCCCAGCATTTT. Translated, it gives CASRLSDSINQPQHF.

The V call is TRBV3-1 (or the pseudogene TRBV3-2), the J call TRBJ2-1, with D possibly TRBD1 on 5 matching bases. CDR1 LGHDT and CDR2 YNNKEL come from the germline V gene (reference sequence). This CDR3 has 15 residues. V was trimmed by 6 bases and J by 1 base, leaving 13 bases between them. The CDR3 is CASRDQGWSYNEQFF. DNA for the CDR3: TGTGCCAGCAGGGATCAGGGATGGTCCTACAATGAGCAGTTCTTC.

This clone has a handful of counts. The chain recombines TRBV27 with TRBJ2-7; 7 positions match TRBD1. J was trimmed by 1 base and V by 6 bases; bases with no gene match: 6. Germline CDR1 and CDR2: MNHEY and SMNVEV (reference sequence). The CDR3 runs to 14 residues. CDR3 DNA sequence: TGTGCCAGCAGCCGGACAGGTACTTCCTACGAGCAGTACTTC. It encodes CASSRTGTSYEQYF.

The rearrangement links TRBV6-5 to TRBJ1-1, with D perhaps matching TRBD1 (5 bases). Trimming cost V 6 bases and J 3 bases, with 14 bases left between them. Germline V lookup: CDR1 MNHEY, CDR2 SVGAGI. The CDR3 covers 14 residues. CDR3 amino acids: CASSPGLLHTEAFF. Here the CDR3 DNA reads TGTGCCAGCAGCCCGGGACTCCTACACACTGAAGCTTTCTTT.

The rearrangement links TRBV5-5 to TRBJ1-1; D possibly corresponds to TRBD1 (5 bases). There are 16 residues in the CDR3. Between the trimmed V and J ends, which lost 4 bases and 4 bases, there was a span of 20 bases. Germline V CDR1 and CDR2: SGHKS, YYEKEE (reference sequence). CDR3 residues: CASSVGTLLGATEAFF. In DNA, the CDR3 is TGTGCCAGCAGCGTCGGGACTCTCCTTGGGGCCACTGAAGCTTTCTTT.

This chain uses TRBV10-3 with TRBJ2-2, with 7 nucleotides matching TRBD1. The V gene end was trimmed by 6 bases and the J gene end by 6 bases; junction bases not matched to a gene: 7. The CDR3 length is 14 residues. Germline V gives CDR1 ENHRY, CDR2 SYGVKD. For the CDR3, the DNA is TGTGCCATCAGACCGAGACAGGGAGCCGGGGAGCTGTTTTTT. It specifies CAIRPRQGAGELFF.

The V and J genes are TRBV4-2 and TRBJ1-4; D possibly corresponds to TRBD1 (5 bases). V was shortened by 3 bases and J by 0 bases, with 8 bases between the two germline ends. CDR3 length equals 15 residues. The germline V gene encodes CDR1 LGHNA and CDR2 YNFKEQ. CDR3 in amino acids: CASSQAGTTNEKLFF. DNA for the CDR3: TGTGCCAGCAGCCAGGCAGGGACAACTAATGAAAAACTGTTTTTT.

The chain combines TRBV5-1 with TRBJ2-7, with D perhaps TRBD1 (5 bases). Germline CDR1 is SGHRS and CDR2 is YFSETQ. The V and J ends lost 1 base and 6 bases respectively, with 11 bases between them. CDR3 length equals 13 residues. The CDR3 sequence: CASSLLDTSEQYF. As DNA, the CDR3 is TGCGCCAGCAGCTTGTTGGACACCTCCGAGCAGTACTTC.

This rearrangement joins TRBV7-9 to TRBJ1-4; 7 bases match TRBD1. The CDR3 runs 14 residues. Trimming removed 6 bases from V and 10 bases from J; junction bases left unmatched: 11. Germline V gene data show CDR1 as SEHNR and CDR2 as FQNEAQ (reference sequence). This CDR3 is CASSLQGKGAKLFF. The CDR3 region has the DNA TGTGCCAGCAGTTTACAGGGGAAGGGGGCAAAACTGTTTTTT.